The 23 T cell receptor beta chains presented below share a single source sample, sequenced in a study of identical twins. From the 5' RACE reads, TCRdb called clonotypes with MiXCR, one entry per CDR3 protein. The data show 540,000 or so distinct CDR3 sequences, about a fifth seen once. The same sample was also studied in work on yellow fever vaccine responses in identical twins.

The sequenced material came from CD4+ T cells sorted from blood. The receptors come from a woman between 18 and 29 years old in good health.

The V call is TRBV12-3 or TRBV12-4, the J call TRBJ2-5, with 8 nucleotides matching TRBD1. The trim removed 6 bases at V and 5 bases at J, leaving 11 bases unmatched. CDR3 length: 15 residues. The CDR3 here is CASRSRQGAVETQYF. The CDR3 DNA sequence: TGTGCCAGCAGATCTAGGCAGGGGGCGGTGGAGACCCAGTACTTC.

This clonotype was seen a few times. V usage is TRBV5-1 and J usage is TRBJ1-6; perhaps TRBD1 as D (5 bases). The V gene's germline CDR1 is SGHRS and CDR2 YFSETQ. The CDR3 runs 14 residues. V was pared by 3 bases and J by 8 bases, with 12 bases between. CDR3 bases: TGCGCCAGCAGCTGGGTTTCGGGGGATTCACCCCTCCACTTT. Its protein product is CASSWVSGDSPLHF.

The V gene is TRBV20-1, the J gene TRBJ2-3, with TRBD2 matching over 10 bases. Trimming took 4 bases from V and 0 from J; bases not matched to a gene: 4. Germline V gene data show CDR1 as DFQATT and CDR2 as SNEGSKA (reference sequence). The CDR3 covers 15 residues. The CDR3 spells CSAIGLAASTDTQYF. The CDR3, as DNA: TGCAGTGCTATTGGACTAGCGGCTAGCACAGATACGCAGTATTTT.

This clonotype was seen a few times. The DNA of the CDR3 is TGTGCCAGCAGCCGGTTTGGAGCAGGGAGAGAGACCCAGTACTTC. The encoded protein is CASSRFGAGRETQYF. The gene calls are TRBV14 and TRBJ2-5, with D tentatively TRBD1 or TRBD2 (5 bases each). Between the trimmed V and J ends, which lost 4 bases and 4 bases, there was a span of 16 bases. This CDR3 has 15 residues. Germline V gene data show CDR1 as SGHDN and CDR2 as FVKESK.

The chain recombines TRBV12-3 or TRBV12-4 with TRBJ1-4, with TRBD1 matching 8 bases. V shed 6 bases and J 7 bases; nucleotides not matched to a gene: 10. The CDR3 consists of 15 residues. CDR3 region: CASSHGQGNFEKLFF. The CDR3 DNA reads as TGTGCCAGCAGCCACGGACAGGGAAACTTTGAAAAACTGTTTTTT.

This chain uses TRBV7-3 with TRBJ1-3; 9 positions match TRBD1. CDR1 and CDR2 (germline): SGHTA, FQGTGA. This CDR3 has 18 residues. J gave up 3 bases and V 5 bases, and 14 bases lay outside the gene matches. The CDR3 bases are TGTGCCAGCAGCGCGTCATCCGGGACAGGGCTCGGTGGAAACACCATATATTTT. Encoded protein: CASSASSGTGLGGNTIYF.

This clonotype was counted a few times. The gene calls are TRBV5-1 and TRBJ2-3; 8 bases map to TRBD2. Trimming cost V 4 bases and J 4 bases; bases outside gene matches: 5. Germline V gene data show CDR1 as SGHRS and CDR2 as YFSETQ. CDR3 length: 14 amino acids. The CDR3 nucleotides read TGCGCCAGCAGCACCGGGACTAGTGCAGATACGCAGTATTTT. Translation: CASSTGTSADTQYF.

This clonotype was counted a few times. This sequence joins TRBV12-3 or TRBV12-4 and TRBJ1-1, with D unresolved. The CDR3 has 15 amino acids. The V gene lost 2 bases and the J gene lost 0 bases, with 10 bases spanning the gap. The CDR3 nucleotides are TGTGCCAGCAGTTTATCGGTGAAGGTGAACACTGAAGCTTTCTTT. Protein: CASSLSVKVNTEAFF.

This clonotype was recorded at least ten times. The chain recombines TRBV3-1 with TRBJ1-4; perhaps TRBD1 as D (5 bases). Deletions cut 2 bases from V and 6 bases from J, with 13 bases between. Germline values: CDR1 LGHDT, CDR2 YNNKEL (reference sequence). This CDR3 has 15 residues. The CDR3 loop reads CASSQLGTRDEKLFF. For the CDR3, the DNA is TGTGCCAGCAGCCAATTAGGGACCAGGGATGAAAAACTGTTTTTT.

The rearrangement links TRBV5-5 to TRBJ1-1; the D gene is possibly TRBD1 (5 bases). CDR1 is SGHKS and CDR2 is YYEKEE in the germline V gene (reference sequence). V gave up 3 bases and J gave up 4 bases, with 13 bases separating them. The length of the CDR3 is 14 residues. CDR3 nucleotides: TGTGCCAGCAGCTACCAGGGTTTCAGCACTGAAGCTTTCTTT. Its protein is CASSYQGFSTEAFF.

This sequence joins TRBV18 and TRBJ2-1; 8 nucleotides line up with TRBD2. The V segment lost 3 bases and the J segment 6 bases; nucleotides outside the gene matches: 7. CDR1 and CDR2 (germline): KGHSH, LQKENI. The CDR3 spans 15 residues. This CDR3 reads CASSPSGGATNEQFF. In DNA form, the CDR3 reads TGTGCCAGCTCACCCTCCGGGGGGGCAACCAATGAGCAGTTCTTC.

This chain connects TRBV20-1 to TRBJ2-2; D not resolved. The CDR3 totals 13 residues. V dropped 3 bases and J dropped 4 bases, with 9 bases sitting between them. Germline assignment: CDR1 DFQATT and CDR2 SNEGSKA (reference sequence). The CDR3 region is CSASVPPTGELFF. DNA for the CDR3: TGCAGTGCTAGTGTCCCCCCCACCGGGGAGCTGTTTTTT.

The V and J genes are TRBV20-1 and TRBJ2-7; the match to TRBD2 covers 14 bases. J was trimmed by 5 bases and V by 6 bases; bases with no gene match: 9. Germline values: CDR1 DFQATT, CDR2 SNEGSKA (reference sequence). This CDR3 contains 15 residues. The CDR3 is CSARTSGRFADEQYF. Written as DNA, the CDR3 is TGCAGTGCCCGGACTAGCGGGAGGTTCGCGGACGAGCAGTACTTC.

This chain connects TRBV12-3 or TRBV12-4 to TRBJ2-3; no reliable D call. This CDR3 has 13 amino acids. Trimming took 6 bases from V and 9 from J, leaving 16 bases between them. CDR3 bases: TGTGCCAGCAGCCATGACTCCACGGCGACGCAGTATTTT. Protein product: CASSHDSTATQYF.

This clonotype was detected only a few times. The J gene is TRBJ1-2, the V gene TRBV28; D gene uncertain. Trimming stripped 4 bases from V and 4 bases from J, with 7 bases between. CDR1 is MDHEN, CDR2 SYDVKM, per germline. The CDR3 spans 12 residues. The CDR3 protein is CASSSPPYGYTF. The DNA of the CDR3 is TGTGCCAGCAGTTCCCCCCCCTATGGCTACACCTTC.

The chain uses TRBV20-1 and TRBJ1-1; D is uncertain. The germline gives CDR1 DFQATT, CDR2 SNEGSKA (reference sequence). This CDR3 has 15 amino acids. V dropped 4 bases and J dropped 5 bases, with 20 bases sitting between them. The CDR3 DNA sequence: TGCAGTGCTACCCCCCTAGTTAGGGTGAGGACTGAAGCTTTCTTT. This encodes CSATPLVRVRTEAFF.

This clonotype was seen a handful of times. V gene TRBV9 combines with J gene TRBJ1-1, with TRBD1 matching over 9 bases. From germline, CDR1 is SGDLS and CDR2 YYNGEE. The CDR3 extends over 17 amino acids. Germline trimming cut 6 bases from V and 0 bases from J; bases unmatched to any gene: 12. CDR3 nucleotide sequence: TGTGCCAGCACCCTTAAATCCGACAGGGGGATGAACACTGAAGCTTTCTTT. Residues: CASTLKSDRGMNTEAFF.

The rearrangement links TRBV29-1 to TRBJ1-2; D is possibly TRBD1 (5 bases). This CDR3 spans 13 amino acids. V dropped 2 bases and J dropped 6 bases, with 13 bases sitting between them. Per the germline V gene, CDR1 is SQVTM and CDR2 is ANQGSEA. CDR3 nucleotide sequence: TGCAGCGTTGAAACGGGACTTACTAATGGCTACACCTTC. Protein sequence: CSVETGLTNGYTF.

The chain has TRBV12-3 or TRBV12-4 and TRBJ2-5; no clear D. The CDR3 length is 13 residues. V was cut by 6 bases and J by 0 bases, with 8 bases left in between. The CDR3 region is CASSRSNQETQYF. The CDR3 coding sequence is TGTGCCAGCAGCCGAAGTAACCAAGAGACCCAGTACTTC.

The chain uses TRBV7-3 and TRBJ2-2; 10 bases map to TRBD2. The CDR3 runs 17 residues. V was clipped by 2 bases and J by 5 bases; unmatched bases: 8. Germline CDR1 and CDR2: SGHTA and FQGTGA. The CDR3 loop is CASSLGASGSGTGELFF. The CDR3, as DNA: TGTGCCAGCAGCTTAGGGGCTAGCGGGAGTGGTACCGGGGAGCTGTTTTTT.

The rearrangement uses TRBV12-3 or TRBV12-4 and TRBJ2-6; D is ambiguous. V was trimmed by 2 bases and J by 0 bases, leaving 8 bases between them. This CDR3 has 16 amino acids. This CDR3 reads CASSLRRVSGANVLTF. CDR3 in DNA: TGTGCCAGCAGTTTAAGGCGTGTCTCTGGGGCCAACGTCCTGACTTTC.

The rearrangement joins TRBV5-1 to TRBJ2-7; D is tentatively TRBD1 or TRBD2 (5 bases each). There are 14 residues in the CDR3. Trimming shortened V by 1 base and J by 5 bases, and 13 bases separated the two germline ends. From germline, CDR1 is SGHRS and CDR2 YFSETQ. DNA for the CDR3: TGCGCCAGCAGCTTGTACGGGGCGGTCGACGAGCAGTACTTC. Protein: CASSLYGAVDEQYF.

The V call is TRBV4-1, the J call TRBJ1-1; D is uncertain. This CDR3 is built from 15 residues. The germline V gene encodes CDR1 MGHRA and CDR2 YSYEKL. V was shortened by 1 base and J by 1 base, with 10 bases between the two germline ends. DNA for the CDR3: TGCGCCAGCAGCCAAGGGCCTGTGGGGAACACTGAAGCTTTCTTT. Translating gives CASSQGPVGNTEAFF.